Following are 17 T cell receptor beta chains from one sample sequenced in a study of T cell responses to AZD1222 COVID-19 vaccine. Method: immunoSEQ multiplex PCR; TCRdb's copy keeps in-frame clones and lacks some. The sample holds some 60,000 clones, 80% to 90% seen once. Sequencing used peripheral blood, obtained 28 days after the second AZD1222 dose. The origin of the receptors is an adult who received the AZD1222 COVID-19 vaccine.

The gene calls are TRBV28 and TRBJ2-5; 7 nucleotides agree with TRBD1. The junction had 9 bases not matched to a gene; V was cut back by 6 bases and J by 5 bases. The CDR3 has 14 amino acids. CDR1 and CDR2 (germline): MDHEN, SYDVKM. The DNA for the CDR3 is TGTGCCAGCAGCAGACAGGACAGGAAGGAGACCCAGTACTTC. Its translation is CASSRQDRKETQYF.

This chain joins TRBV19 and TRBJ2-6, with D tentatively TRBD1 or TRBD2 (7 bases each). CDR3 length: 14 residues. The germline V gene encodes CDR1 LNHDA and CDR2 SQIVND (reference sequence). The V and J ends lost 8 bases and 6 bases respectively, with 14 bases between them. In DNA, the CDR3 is TGTGCCAGTCAGGGAGGGGGCACGGCCAACGTCCTGACTTTC. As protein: CASQGGGTANVLTF.

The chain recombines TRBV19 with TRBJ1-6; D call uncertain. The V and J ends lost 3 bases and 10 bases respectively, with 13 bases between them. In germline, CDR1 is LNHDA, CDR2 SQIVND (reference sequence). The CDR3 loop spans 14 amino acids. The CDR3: CASSMEQRGSPLHF. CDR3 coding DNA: TGTGCCAGTAGTATGGAACAGAGAGGATCACCCCTCCACTTT.

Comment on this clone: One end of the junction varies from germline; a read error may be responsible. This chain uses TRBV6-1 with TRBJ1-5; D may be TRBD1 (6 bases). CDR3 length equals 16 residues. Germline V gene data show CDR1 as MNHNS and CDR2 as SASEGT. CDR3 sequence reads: CASSQAGGGSNQPQHF. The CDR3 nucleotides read TGTGCCAGCAGTCAAGCCGGAGGGGGGAGCAATCAGCCCCAGCATTTT.

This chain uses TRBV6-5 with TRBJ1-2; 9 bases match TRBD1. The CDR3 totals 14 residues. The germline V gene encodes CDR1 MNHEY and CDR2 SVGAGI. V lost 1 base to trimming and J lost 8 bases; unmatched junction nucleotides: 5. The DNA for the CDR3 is TGTGCCAGCAGTTACTTGAGACAGGGGGAAGGCTACACCTTC. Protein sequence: CASSYLRQGEGYTF.

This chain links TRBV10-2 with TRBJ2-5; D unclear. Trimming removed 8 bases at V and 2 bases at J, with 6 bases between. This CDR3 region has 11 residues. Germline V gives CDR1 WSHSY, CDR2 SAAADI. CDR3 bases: TGCGCCAGCTCTCCTCAAGAGACCCAGTACTTC. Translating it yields CASSPQETQYF.

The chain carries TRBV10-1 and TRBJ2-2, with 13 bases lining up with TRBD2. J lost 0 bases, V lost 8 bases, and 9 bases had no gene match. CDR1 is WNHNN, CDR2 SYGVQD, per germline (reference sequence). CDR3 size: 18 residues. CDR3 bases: TGCGCCAGCTCCTCACCGGGACTAGCGGGGCCGAACACCGGGGAGCTGTTTTTT. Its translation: CASSSPGLAGPNTGELFF.

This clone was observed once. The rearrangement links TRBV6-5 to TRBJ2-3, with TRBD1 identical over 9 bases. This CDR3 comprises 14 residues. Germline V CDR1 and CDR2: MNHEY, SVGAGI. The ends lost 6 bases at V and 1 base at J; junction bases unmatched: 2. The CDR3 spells CASSGTGRTDTQYF. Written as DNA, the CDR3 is TGTGCCAGCAGCGGGACAGGGCGCACAGATACGCAGTATTTT.

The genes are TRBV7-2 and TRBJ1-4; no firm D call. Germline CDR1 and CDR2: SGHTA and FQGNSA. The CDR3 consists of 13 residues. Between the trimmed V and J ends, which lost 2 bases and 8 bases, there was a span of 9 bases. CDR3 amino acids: CASSLMYSEKLFF. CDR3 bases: TGTGCCAGCAGCTTAATGTATAGCGAAAAACTGTTTTTT.

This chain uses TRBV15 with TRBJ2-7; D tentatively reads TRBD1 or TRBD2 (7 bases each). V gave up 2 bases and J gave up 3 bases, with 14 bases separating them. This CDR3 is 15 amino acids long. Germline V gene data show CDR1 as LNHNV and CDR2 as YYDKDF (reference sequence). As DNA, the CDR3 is TGTGCCACCAGCAGACTCCGGGGGGACAGCTACGAGCAGTACTTC. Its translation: CATSRLRGDSYEQYF. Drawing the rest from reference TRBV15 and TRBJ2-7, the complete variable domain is DAMVIQNPRYQVTQFGKPVTLSCSQTLNHNVMYWYQQKSSQAPKLLFHYYDKDFNNEADTPDNFQSRRPNTSFCFLDIRSPGLGDTAMYLCATSRLRGDSYEQYFGPGTRLTVT.

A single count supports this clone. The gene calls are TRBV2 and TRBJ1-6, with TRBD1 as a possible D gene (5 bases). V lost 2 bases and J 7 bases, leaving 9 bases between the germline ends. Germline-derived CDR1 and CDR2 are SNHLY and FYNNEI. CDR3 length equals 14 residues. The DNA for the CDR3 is TGTGCCAGCAGTGAACGGGGCTCAAATTCACCCCTCCACTTT. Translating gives CASSERGSNSPLHF.

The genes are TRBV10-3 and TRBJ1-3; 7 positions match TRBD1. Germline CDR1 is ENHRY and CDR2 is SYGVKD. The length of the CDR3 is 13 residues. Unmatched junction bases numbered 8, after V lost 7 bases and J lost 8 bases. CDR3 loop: CAITPTGRDTIYF. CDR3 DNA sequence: TGTGCCATCACCCCGACAGGGCGGGACACCATATATTTT.

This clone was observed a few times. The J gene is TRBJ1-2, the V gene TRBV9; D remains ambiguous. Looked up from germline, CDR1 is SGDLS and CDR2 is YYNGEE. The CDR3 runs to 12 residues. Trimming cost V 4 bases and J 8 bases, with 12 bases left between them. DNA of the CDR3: TGTGCCAGCAGCATAAGCGGCGGGGGCTACACCTTC. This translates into CASSISGGGYTF.

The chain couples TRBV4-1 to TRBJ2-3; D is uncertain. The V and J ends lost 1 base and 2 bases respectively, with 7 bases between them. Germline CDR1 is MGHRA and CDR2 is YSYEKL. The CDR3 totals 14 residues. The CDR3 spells CASSQADHTDTQYF. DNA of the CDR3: TGCGCCAGCAGCCAAGCCGATCACACAGATACGCAGTATTTT.

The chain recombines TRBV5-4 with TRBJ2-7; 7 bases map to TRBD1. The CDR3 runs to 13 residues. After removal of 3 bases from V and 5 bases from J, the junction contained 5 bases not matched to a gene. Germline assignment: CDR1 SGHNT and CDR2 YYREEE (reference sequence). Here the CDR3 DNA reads TGTGCCAGCAGCTCGACAGGGTCCAACGAGCAGTACTTC. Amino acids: CASSSTGSNEQYF.

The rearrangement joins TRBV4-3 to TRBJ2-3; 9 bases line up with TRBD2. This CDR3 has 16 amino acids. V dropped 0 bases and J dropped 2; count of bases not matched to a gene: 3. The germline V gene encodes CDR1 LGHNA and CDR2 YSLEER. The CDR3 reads CASSQDRLADTDTQYF. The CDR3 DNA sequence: TGCGCCAGCAGCCAAGATCGACTAGCGGACACAGATACGCAGTATTTT.

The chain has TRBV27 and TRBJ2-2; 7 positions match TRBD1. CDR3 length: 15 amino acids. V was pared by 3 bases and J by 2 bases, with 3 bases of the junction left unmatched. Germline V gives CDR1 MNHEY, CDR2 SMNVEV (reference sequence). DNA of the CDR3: TGTGCCAGCAGTTTGAGACAGGGAAACACCGGGGAGCTGTTTTTT. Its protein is CASSLRQGNTGELFF.